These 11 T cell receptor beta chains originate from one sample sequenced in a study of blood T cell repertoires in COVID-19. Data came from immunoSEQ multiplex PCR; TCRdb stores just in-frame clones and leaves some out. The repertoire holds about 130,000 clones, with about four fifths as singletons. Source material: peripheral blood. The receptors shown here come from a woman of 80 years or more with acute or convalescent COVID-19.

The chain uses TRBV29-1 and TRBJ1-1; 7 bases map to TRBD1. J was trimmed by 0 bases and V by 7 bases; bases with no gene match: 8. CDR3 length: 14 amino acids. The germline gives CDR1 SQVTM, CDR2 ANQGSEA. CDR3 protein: CSATWGQMNTEAFF. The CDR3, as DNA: TGCAGCGCGACATGGGGACAGATGAACACTGAAGCTTTCTTT.

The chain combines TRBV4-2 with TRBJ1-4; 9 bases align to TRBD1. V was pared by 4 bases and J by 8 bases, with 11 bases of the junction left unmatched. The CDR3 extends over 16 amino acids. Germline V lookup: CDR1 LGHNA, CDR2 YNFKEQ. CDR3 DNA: TGTGCCAGCAGCCGGACAGGGGTGTCGGTCGCGGAAAAACTGTTTTTT. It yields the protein CASSRTGVSVAEKLFF.

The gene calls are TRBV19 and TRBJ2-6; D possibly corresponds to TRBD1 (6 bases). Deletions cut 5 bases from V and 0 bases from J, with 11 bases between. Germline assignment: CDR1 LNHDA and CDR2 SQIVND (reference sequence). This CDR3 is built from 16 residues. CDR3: CASSLRQASGANVLTF. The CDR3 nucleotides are TGTGCCAGTAGTCTACGACAGGCCTCTGGGGCCAACGTCCTGACTTTC.

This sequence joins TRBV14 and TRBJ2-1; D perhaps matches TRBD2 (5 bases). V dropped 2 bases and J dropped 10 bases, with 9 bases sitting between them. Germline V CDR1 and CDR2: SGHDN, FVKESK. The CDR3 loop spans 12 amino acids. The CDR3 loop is CASSQSGVEQFF. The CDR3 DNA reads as TGTGCCAGCAGCCAATCCGGGGTGGAGCAGTTCTTC.

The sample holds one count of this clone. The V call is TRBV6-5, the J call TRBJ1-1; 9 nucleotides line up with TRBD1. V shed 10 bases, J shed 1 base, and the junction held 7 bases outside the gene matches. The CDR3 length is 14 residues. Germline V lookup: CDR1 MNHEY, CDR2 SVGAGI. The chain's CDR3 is CATTGTGTNTEAFF. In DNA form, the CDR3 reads TGTGCCACGACCGGGACAGGGACGAACACTGAAGCTTTCTTT.

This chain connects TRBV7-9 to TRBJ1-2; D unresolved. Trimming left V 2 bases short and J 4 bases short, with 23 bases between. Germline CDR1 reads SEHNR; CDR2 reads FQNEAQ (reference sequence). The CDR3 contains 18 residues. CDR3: CASSLWRAWTSDAYGYTF. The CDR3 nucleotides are TGTGCCAGCAGCTTATGGAGGGCATGGACGTCGGACGCCTATGGCTACACCTTC.

The CDR3 reads CASSIDGGTGGLNTEAFF. DNA for the CDR3: TGTGCCAGTAGTATAGATGGCGGGACAGGGGGCTTGAACACTGAAGCTTTCTTT. This chain uses TRBV19 with TRBJ1-1, with 12 bases fitting TRBD1. Germline V lookup: CDR1 LNHDA, CDR2 SQIVND (reference sequence). CDR3 size: 18 residues. The ends lost 0 bases at V and 0 bases at J; junction bases unmatched: 5. Drawing the rest from reference TRBV19 and TRBJ1-1, the complete variable domain is DGGITQSPKYLFRKEGQNVTLSCEQNLNHDAMYWYRQDPGQGLRLIYYSQIVNDFQKGDIAEGYSVSREKKESFPLTVTSAQKNPTAFYLCASSIDGGTGGLNTEAFFGQGTRLTVV.

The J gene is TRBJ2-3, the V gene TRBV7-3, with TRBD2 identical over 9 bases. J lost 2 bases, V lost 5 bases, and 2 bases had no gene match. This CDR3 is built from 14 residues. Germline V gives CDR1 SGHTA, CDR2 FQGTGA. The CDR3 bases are TGTGCCAGCAGCCCTAGCGGGGCCACAGATACGCAGTATTTT. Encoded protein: CASSPSGATDTQYF.

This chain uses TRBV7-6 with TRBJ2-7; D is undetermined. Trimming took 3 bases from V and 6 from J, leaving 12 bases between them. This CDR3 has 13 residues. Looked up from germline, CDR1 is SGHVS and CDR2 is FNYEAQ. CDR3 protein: CASSFASGGEQYF. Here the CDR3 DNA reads TGTGCCAGCAGCTTCGCCTCCGGCGGCGAGCAGTACTTC.

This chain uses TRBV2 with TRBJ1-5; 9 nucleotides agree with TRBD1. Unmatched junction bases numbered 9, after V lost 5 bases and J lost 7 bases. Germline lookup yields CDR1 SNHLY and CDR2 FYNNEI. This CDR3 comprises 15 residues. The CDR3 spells CASSSQGAKDQPQHF. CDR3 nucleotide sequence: TGTGCCAGCAGTTCACAGGGGGCAAAAGACCAGCCCCAGCATTTT.

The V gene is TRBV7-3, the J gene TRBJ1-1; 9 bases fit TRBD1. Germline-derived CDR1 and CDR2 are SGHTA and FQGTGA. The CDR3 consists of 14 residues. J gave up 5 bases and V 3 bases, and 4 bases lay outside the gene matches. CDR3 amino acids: CASSLTGGRTEAFF. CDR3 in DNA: TGTGCCAGCAGCTTGACAGGGGGAAGGACTGAAGCTTTCTTT. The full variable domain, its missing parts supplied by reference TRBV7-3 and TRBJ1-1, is GAGVSQTPSNKVTEKGKYVELRCDPISGHTALYWYRQSLGQGPEFLIYFQGTGAADDSGLPNDRFFAVRPEGSVSTLKIQRTERGDSAVYLCASSLTGGRTEAFFGQGTRLTVV.